This note documents a single T cell receptor beta chain sequence. The antigen is unknown. The assay was immunoSEQ multiplex PCR, and TCRdb's table has in-frame clones only and misses some. The sample lists under 300,000 clones, around 87% occurring once. The length of the CDR3 is 15 residues. J lost 6 bases, V lost 2 bases, and 5 bases had no gene match. Per germline, CDR1 MDHEN and CDR2 SYDVKM. These data belong to a study of cytomegalovirus exposure and HLA in healthy donors. Study-wide context: A later analysis reported the same platform for the approximately 110 validation repertoires and the roughly 650 first-cohort repertoires. Whole-study findings and limits: The classifier, whose performance was assessed in both the original and validation cohorts, reportedly diagnosed cytomegalovirus status with high specificity and sensitivity. CMV antigen specificity was confirmed in vitro for a few CMV-associated chains. Some public TCRs appeared in many individuals, while most sequences were rare.

This receptor was identified in a woman under 40 in good health and CMV-seropositive. Sequences were obtained from PBMCs. The chain joins TRBV28 to TRBJ2-1; 9 nucleotides align to TRBD2. In DNA form, the CDR3 reads TGTGCCAGCAGTTTACTTAGCGGGAGAGGCAATGAGCAGTTCTTC. Translation gives CASSLLSGRGNEQFF.